The 25 T cell receptor beta chains presented below share a single source sample, sequenced in a study of human T cells and chemical hapten exposure. Time point defined: patch test 2, 6 weeks after DPC sensitization. Treatment meaning: therapeutic diphenylcyclopropenone sensitization with weekly scalp DPC. In TCRdb, the RACE reads were re-called with MiXCR into one record per CDR3 protein. The data show approximately 96,000 distinct CDR3 sequences, with about 9.6% seen just once and 2% to 2.5% held by the top ten. The sequencing used whole blood, collected in connection with sensitization to the hapten diphenylcyclopropenone (DPC). The receptors derive from a woman between 35 and 50 years old with alopecia areata. Some clones in this sample may be carry-over from other donors' samples.

This clonotype was counted many times. The chain couples TRBV6-5 to TRBJ1-2; D gene uncertain. In germline, CDR1 is MNHEY, CDR2 SVGAGI. Trimming took off 5 bases at V and 4 bases at J, with 14 bases between the two ends. CDR3 length equals 14 residues. This CDR3 reads CASSPLPHSYGYTF. The DNA of the CDR3 is TGTGCCAGCAGTCCCTTACCGCACAGCTATGGCTACACCTTC.

The rearrangement joins TRBV20-1 to TRBJ1-4; D gene unclear. Germline CDR1 reads DFQATT; CDR2 reads SNEGSKA (reference sequence). The CDR3 is 14 residues long. Trimming removed 4 bases at V and 0 bases at J, with 9 bases between. CDR3 DNA sequence: TGCAGTGCTAAGACGGACGCAACTAATGAAAAACTGTTTTTT. Translating gives CSAKTDATNEKLFF.

The table lists this clonotype with many counts. V and J are TRBV27 and TRBJ2-1; 7 nucleotides align to TRBD1. The trim removed 3 bases at V and 5 bases at J, leaving 13 bases unmatched. Looked up from germline, CDR1 is MNHEY and CDR2 is SMNVEV (reference sequence). This CDR3 has 17 residues. Written as DNA, the CDR3 is TGTGCCAGCAGTTTCTCCCTAGACAGGGCGGAGGACAATGAGCAGTTCTTC. It encodes CASSFSLDRAEDNEQFF.

This clonotype was recorded at least ten times. The genes are TRBV7-2 and TRBJ1-3; D is perhaps TRBD1 (5 bases). Germline lookup yields CDR1 SGHTA and CDR2 FQGNSA. This CDR3 contains 15 residues. Between the trimmed V and J ends, which lost 1 base and 2 bases, there was a span of 9 bases. The CDR3 reads CASSLVGEAGNTIYF. The CDR3 DNA follows: TGTGCCAGCAGCTTAGTGGGGGAAGCTGGAAACACCATATATTTT.

This clonotype has ten or more counts. The genes are TRBV6-6 and TRBJ1-3; D is uncertain. The CDR3 is 15 residues long. Trimming removed 2 bases from V and 0 bases from J, with 8 bases in between. Germline CDR1 reads MNHNY; CDR2 reads SVGAGI (reference sequence). The CDR3 region is CASSYGRNSGNTIYF. The CDR3 nucleotides read TGTGCCAGCAGTTACGGACGGAACTCTGGAAACACCATATATTTT.

There are a few counts of this clonotype. This chain joins TRBV28 and TRBJ2-3; D is ambiguous. Germline values: CDR1 MDHEN, CDR2 SYDVKM. V dropped 2 bases and J dropped 4 bases, with 22 bases sitting between them. The CDR3 loop spans 18 amino acids. CDR3 DNA sequence: TGTGCCAGCAGTTTAAACTCCGACTTCCCCTTTACCGCAGATACGCAGTATTTT. This translates into CASSLNSDFPFTADTQYF.

The table lists this clonotype with many counts. This sequence joins TRBV6-6 and TRBJ1-5, with unresolved D. The CDR3 is made up of 15 amino acids. From germline, CDR1 is MNHNY and CDR2 SVGAGI (reference sequence). V lost 2 bases and J lost 3, with 11 bases in between. CDR3 DNA sequence: TGTGCCAGCAGTTACCCACCCACCGTCAATCAGCCCCAGCATTTT. Translation: CASSYPPTVNQPQHF.

This clonotype occurred a few times. The gene calls are TRBV18 and TRBJ2-3; D gene uncertain. Trimming shortened V by 3 bases and J by 8 bases, and 9 bases separated the two germline ends. CDR3 length equals 12 residues. Germline CDR1 KGHSH, CDR2 LQKENI. DNA of the CDR3: TGTGCCAGCTCACCGTCTCTCGGTACGCAGTATTTT. Protein: CASSPSLGTQYF.

The V and J genes are TRBV29-1 and TRBJ2-7; 9 bases fit TRBD2. The ends lost 6 bases at V and 11 bases at J; junction bases unmatched: 8. The CDR3 length is 11 residues. The germline CDR1 and CDR2 sequences are SQVTM and ANQGSEA. CDR3 residues: CSVNSSGNEYF. The CDR3 DNA follows: TGCAGCGTCAACTCTAGCGGGAATGAGTACTTC.

The chain couples TRBV10-2 to TRBJ1-1; D is possibly TRBD1 (5 bases). This CDR3 has 12 residues. V lost 10 bases, J lost 5 bases, and 14 bases lay in between. Germline V lookup: CDR1 WSHSY, CDR2 SAAADI. CDR3 sequence reads: CATRHGGTEAFF. DNA for the CDR3: TGCGCCACCAGACATGGGGGGACTGAAGCTTTCTTT.

This clonotype was seen at least ten times. This chain connects TRBV20-1 to TRBJ2-3; TRBD2 matches 14 bases. The CDR3 spans 16 residues. The trim removed 3 bases at V and 7 bases at J, leaving 9 bases unmatched. Germline V CDR1 and CDR2: DFQATT, SNEGSKA (reference sequence). Written as DNA, the CDR3 is TGCAGTGCTAGTGTCGCCGGGACTAGCGGGAGAAATACGCAGTATTTT. Translation gives CSASVAGTSGRNTQYF.

The chain recombines TRBV5-1 with TRBJ2-2; D possibly uses TRBD1 or TRBD2 (5 bases each). Between the trimmed V and J ends, which lost 0 bases and 4 bases, there was a span of 10 bases. This CDR3 contains 15 residues. CDR1 SGHRS and CDR2 YFSETQ come from the germline V gene. CDR3 loop: CASSLGGVSTGELFF. The DNA for the CDR3 is TGCGCCAGCAGCTTGGGAGGGGTGAGCACCGGGGAGCTGTTTTTT.

In its sample, this clonotype was seen a few times. This chain uses TRBV19 with TRBJ2-7, with D possibly TRBD2 on 6 matching bases. The CDR3 sequence is 14 residues long. Germline V gene sequence: CDR1 LNHDA, CDR2 SQIVND (reference sequence). V gave up 1 base and J gave up 3 bases, with 10 bases separating them. CDR3 amino acids: CASSIAGRGYEQYF. The CDR3 DNA follows: TGTGCCAGTAGTATAGCGGGGCGGGGCTACGAGCAGTACTTC.

This clonotype was recorded many times. The rearrangement uses TRBV18 and TRBJ1-2, with D tentatively TRBD1 (5 bases). Germline V gives CDR1 KGHSH, CDR2 LQKENI. V was pared by 5 bases and J by 4 bases, with 11 bases between. The CDR3 consists of 13 residues. CDR3 coding DNA: TGTGCCAGCTCATCGGGACGGGCCTATGGCTACACCTTC. The encoded protein is CASSSGRAYGYTF. Combining the CDR3 with reference TRBV18 and TRBJ1-2 gives the whole variable domain NAGVMQNPRHLVRRRGQEARLRCSPMKGHSHVYWYRQLPEEGLKFMVYLQKENIIDESGMPKERFSAEFPKEGPSILRIQQVVRGDSAAYFCASSSGRAYGYTFGSGTRLTVV.

The V gene is TRBV12-3 or TRBV12-4, the J gene TRBJ1-1; D not resolved. The V end lost 5 bases, the J end lost 7 bases, and 17 bases lay between the germline ends. The CDR3 totals 14 residues. The CDR3 loop reads CASSPNGWEGEAFF. In DNA, the CDR3 is TGTGCCAGCAGTCCAAACGGCTGGGAGGGTGAAGCTTTCTTT.

The chain employs TRBV4-1 and TRBJ2-3; TRBD2 agrees at 7 bases. The germline CDR1 and CDR2 sequences are MGHRA and YSYEKL. Germline trimming cut 4 bases from V and 2 bases from J; bases unmatched to any gene: 12. CDR3 length: 17 residues. The DNA of the CDR3 is TGCGCCAGCAGCCTTCCACCCCTAGCGGCAGACACAGATACGCAGTATTTT. Encoded protein: CASSLPPLAADTDTQYF.

To note about this clonotype: At one end the junction does not follow the germline gene, possibly because of a read error. The chain links TRBV12-5 to TRBJ1-1; D remains ambiguous. The CDR3 is 14 amino acids. Germline CDR1 reads LGHNT; CDR2 reads FRNRAP. The CDR3 here is CASAPGLKNTEAYF. CDR3 coding DNA: TGTGCTAGTGCCCCGGGCCTAAAGAACACTGAAGCTTACTTT.

Many counts were recorded for this clonotype. This chain joins TRBV19 and TRBJ1-4, with D unresolved. CDR1 is LNHDA, CDR2 SQIVND, per germline (reference sequence). The CDR3 spans 14 residues. The V gene lost 3 bases and the J gene lost 3 bases, with 8 bases spanning the gap. Here the CDR3 reads CASSIIASNEKLFF. The CDR3 nucleotides read TGTGCCAGTAGTATCATCGCATCTAATGAAAAACTGTTTTTT.

The chain recombines TRBV6-1 with TRBJ1-5; 12 positions match TRBD1. Trimming at V came to 8 bases and at J to 1 base, leaving 9 bases not matched to a gene. Germline V gives CDR1 MNHNS, CDR2 SASEGT. CDR3 length: 17 amino acids. This CDR3 is CASSPGQGATSNQPQHF. As DNA, the CDR3 is TGTGCCAGCTCCCCGGGACAGGGGGCGACGAGCAATCAGCCCCAGCATTTT.

Ten or more counts support this clonotype. V usage is TRBV20-1 and J usage is TRBJ1-2; a weak D match, TRBD1 (5 bases). This CDR3 has 14 residues. Germline values: CDR1 DFQATT, CDR2 SNEGSKA (reference sequence). V was trimmed by 5 bases and J by 5 bases, leaving 18 bases between them. CDR3 nucleotides: TGCAGTGCTCACGACGGCGGGGGGAAGTATGGCTACACCTTC. Translation gives CSAHDGGGKYGYTF.

This clonotype was detected a few times. The chain recombines TRBV3-1 with TRBJ1-1; D remains ambiguous. V lost 1 base and J lost 1, with 4 bases in between. The germline V gene has CDR1 LGHDT and CDR2 YNNKEL (reference sequence). The CDR3 has 13 residues. CDR3 sequence: CASSQVSNTEAFF. CDR3 sequence (DNA): TGTGCCAGCAGCCAAGTTTCGAACACTGAAGCTTTCTTT.

This clonotype was picked up a small number of times. The chain has TRBV9 and TRBJ2-1; 12 bases map to TRBD2. This CDR3 has 14 amino acids. Germline values: CDR1 SGDLS, CDR2 YYNGEE. J was trimmed by 8 bases and V by 1 base; bases with no gene match: 1. DNA of the CDR3: TGTGCCAGCAGCGTAAGGACTAGCGGGGATGAGCAGTTCTTC. The encoded protein is CASSVRTSGDEQFF.

The chain employs TRBV12-3 or TRBV12-4 and TRBJ2-7, with unresolved D. V dropped 5 bases and J dropped 3 bases, with 11 bases sitting between them. This CDR3 has 13 amino acids. CDR3 sequence: CASSVTRGYEQYF. CDR3 coding DNA: TGTGCCAGCAGTGTGACTCGAGGCTACGAGCAGTACTTC.

This clonotype was picked up many times. The CDR3 reads CASRVSQGYPETQYF. CDR3 nucleotide sequence: TGTGCCAGCAGAGTTTCCCAGGGGTACCCAGAGACCCAGTACTTC. The chain uses TRBV2 and TRBJ2-5; perhaps TRBD1 as D (6 bases). CDR1 is SNHLY, CDR2 FYNNEI, per germline. Deletions cut 6 bases from V and 4 bases from J, with 18 bases between. This CDR3 region has 15 residues.

This clonotype occurred many times. The chain joins TRBV18 to TRBJ2-3; tentatively, D is TRBD1 (5 bases). This CDR3 contains 16 residues. Germline loops: CDR1 KGHSH, CDR2 LQKENI. The ends were cut back, 2 bases at V and 5 bases at J, with 17 bases in the middle. In DNA form, the CDR3 reads TGTGCCAGCTCACCAAACAGGCTGAGGTCTGGAGATACGCAGTATTTT. Protein: CASSPNRLRSGDTQYF.